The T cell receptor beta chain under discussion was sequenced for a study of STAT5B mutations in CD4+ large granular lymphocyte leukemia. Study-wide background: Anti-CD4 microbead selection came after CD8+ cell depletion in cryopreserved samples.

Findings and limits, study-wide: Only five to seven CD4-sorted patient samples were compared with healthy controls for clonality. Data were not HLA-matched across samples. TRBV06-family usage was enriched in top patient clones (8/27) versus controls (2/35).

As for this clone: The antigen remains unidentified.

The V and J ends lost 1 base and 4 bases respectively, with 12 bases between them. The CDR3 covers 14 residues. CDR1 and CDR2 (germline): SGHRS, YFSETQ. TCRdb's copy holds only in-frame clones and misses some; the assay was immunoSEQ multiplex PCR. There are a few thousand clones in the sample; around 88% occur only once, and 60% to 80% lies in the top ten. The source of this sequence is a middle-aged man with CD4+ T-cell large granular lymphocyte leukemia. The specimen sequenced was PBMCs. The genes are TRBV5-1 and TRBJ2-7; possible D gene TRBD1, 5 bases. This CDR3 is CASSLQGDQYEQYF. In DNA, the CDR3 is TGCGCCAGCAGCTTGCAGGGTGATCAGTACGAGCAGTACTTC.